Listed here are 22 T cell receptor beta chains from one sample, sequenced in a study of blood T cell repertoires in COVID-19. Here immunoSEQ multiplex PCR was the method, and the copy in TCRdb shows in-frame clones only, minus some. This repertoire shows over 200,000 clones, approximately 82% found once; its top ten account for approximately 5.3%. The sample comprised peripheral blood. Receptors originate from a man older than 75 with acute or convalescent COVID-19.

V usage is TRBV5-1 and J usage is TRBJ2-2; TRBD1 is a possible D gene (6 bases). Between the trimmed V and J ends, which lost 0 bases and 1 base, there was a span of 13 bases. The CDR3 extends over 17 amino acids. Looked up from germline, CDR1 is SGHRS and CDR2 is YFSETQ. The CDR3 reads CASSLAGVSLNTGELFF. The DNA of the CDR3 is TGCGCCAGCAGCTTGGCAGGGGTGAGCTTGAACACCGGGGAGCTGTTTTTT. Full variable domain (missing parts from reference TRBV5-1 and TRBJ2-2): KAGVTQTPRYLIKTRGQQVTLSCSPISGHRSVSWYQQTPGQGLQFLFEYFSETQRNKGNFPGRFSGRQFSNSRSEMNVSTLELGDSALYLCASSLAGVSLNTGELFFGEGSRLTVL.

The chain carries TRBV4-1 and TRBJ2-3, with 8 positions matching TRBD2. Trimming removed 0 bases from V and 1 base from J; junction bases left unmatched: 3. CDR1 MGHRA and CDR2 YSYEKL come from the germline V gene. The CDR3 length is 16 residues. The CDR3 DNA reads TGCGCCAGCAGCCAAGATGGAGCGGGGGGCACAGATACGCAGTATTTT. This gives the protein CASSQDGAGGTDTQYF.

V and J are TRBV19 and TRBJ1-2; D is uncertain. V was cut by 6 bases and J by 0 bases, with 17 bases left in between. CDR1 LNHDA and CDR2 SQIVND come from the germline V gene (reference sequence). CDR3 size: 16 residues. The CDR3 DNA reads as TGTGCCAGTAGCTACTTGTCCAAACCCGCTAACTATGGCTACACCTTC. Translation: CASSYLSKPANYGYTF.

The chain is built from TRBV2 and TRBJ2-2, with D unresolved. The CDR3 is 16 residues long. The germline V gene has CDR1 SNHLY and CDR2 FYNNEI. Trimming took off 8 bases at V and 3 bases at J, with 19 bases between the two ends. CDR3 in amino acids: CASSPHTLTYTGELFF. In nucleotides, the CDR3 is TGTGCCAGCTCTCCTCACACCTTAACCTACACCGGGGAGCTGTTTTTT.

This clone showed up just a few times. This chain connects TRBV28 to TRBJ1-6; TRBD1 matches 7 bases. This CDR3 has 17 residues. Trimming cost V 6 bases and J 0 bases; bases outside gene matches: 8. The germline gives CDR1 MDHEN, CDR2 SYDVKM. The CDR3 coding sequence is TGTGCCAGCAGGACTTGGGACAGCAGCTCCTATAATTCACCCCTCCACTTT. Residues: CASRTWDSSSYNSPLHF.

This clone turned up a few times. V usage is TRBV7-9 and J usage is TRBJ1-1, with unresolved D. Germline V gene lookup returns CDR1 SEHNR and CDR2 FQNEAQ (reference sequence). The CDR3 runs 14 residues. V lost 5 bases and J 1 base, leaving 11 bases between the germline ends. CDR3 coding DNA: TGTGCCAGCAGCCGCGGGGAGTGGAACACTGAAGCTTTCTTT. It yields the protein CASSRGEWNTEAFF.

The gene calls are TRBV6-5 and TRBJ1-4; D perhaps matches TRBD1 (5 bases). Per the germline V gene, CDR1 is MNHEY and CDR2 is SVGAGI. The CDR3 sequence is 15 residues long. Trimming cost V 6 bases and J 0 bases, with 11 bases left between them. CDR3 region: CASSRQYATNEKLFF. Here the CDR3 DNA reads TGTGCCAGCAGCAGACAGTATGCAACTAATGAAAAACTGTTTTTT.

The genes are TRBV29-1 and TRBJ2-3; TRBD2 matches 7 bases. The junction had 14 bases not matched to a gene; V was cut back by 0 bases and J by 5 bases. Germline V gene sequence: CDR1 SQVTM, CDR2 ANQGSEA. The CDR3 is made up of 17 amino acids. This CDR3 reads CSVEEPSGAGWEDTQYF. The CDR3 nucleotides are TGCAGCGTTGAAGAACCTAGCGGCGCAGGATGGGAAGATACGCAGTATTTT.

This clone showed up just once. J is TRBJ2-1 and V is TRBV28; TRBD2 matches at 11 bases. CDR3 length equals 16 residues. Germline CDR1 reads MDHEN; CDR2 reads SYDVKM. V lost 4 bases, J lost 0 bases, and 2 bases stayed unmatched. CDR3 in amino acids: CASSSGLAASYNEQFF. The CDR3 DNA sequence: TGTGCCAGCAGTTCGGGACTAGCGGCCTCCTACAATGAGCAGTTCTTC.

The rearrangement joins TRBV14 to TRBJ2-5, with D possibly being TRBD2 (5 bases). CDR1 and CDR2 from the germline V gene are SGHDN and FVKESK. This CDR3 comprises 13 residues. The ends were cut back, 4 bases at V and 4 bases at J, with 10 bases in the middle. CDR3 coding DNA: TGTGCCAGCAGCCTCGGACTTGGAGAGACCCAGTACTTC. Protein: CASSLGLGETQYF.

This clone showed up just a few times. The DNA for the CDR3 is TGCGCCAGCAGTGCAAGCACCTATAATTCACCCCTCCACTTT. Translating gives CASSASTYNSPLHF. The chain carries TRBV10-1 and TRBJ1-6; no reliable D call. This CDR3 is 14 amino acids long. V was shortened by 4 bases and J by 2 bases, with 6 bases between the two germline ends. The germline V gene has CDR1 WNHNN and CDR2 SYGVQD (reference sequence).

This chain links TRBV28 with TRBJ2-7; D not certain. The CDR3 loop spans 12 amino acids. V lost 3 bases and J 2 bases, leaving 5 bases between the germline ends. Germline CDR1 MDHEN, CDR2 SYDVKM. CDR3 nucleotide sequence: TGTGCCAGCAGTTTTCCTACCTACGAGCAGTACTTC. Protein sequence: CASSFPTYEQYF.

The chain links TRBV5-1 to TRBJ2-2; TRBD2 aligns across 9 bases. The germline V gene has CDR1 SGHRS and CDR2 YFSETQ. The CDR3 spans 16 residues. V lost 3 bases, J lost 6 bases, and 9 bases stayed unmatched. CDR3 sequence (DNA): TGCGCCAGCAGCTCGATGGGACTAGCCGGGGCCGGGGAGCTGTTTTTT. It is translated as CASSSMGLAGAGELFF.

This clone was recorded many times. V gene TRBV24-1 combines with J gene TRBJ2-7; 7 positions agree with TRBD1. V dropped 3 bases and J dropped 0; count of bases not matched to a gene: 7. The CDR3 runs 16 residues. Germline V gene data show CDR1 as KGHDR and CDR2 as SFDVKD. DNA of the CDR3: TGTGCCACCAGTGATCAACCCGGGACAGCCTCCTACGAGCAGTACTTC. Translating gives CATSDQPGTASYEQYF.

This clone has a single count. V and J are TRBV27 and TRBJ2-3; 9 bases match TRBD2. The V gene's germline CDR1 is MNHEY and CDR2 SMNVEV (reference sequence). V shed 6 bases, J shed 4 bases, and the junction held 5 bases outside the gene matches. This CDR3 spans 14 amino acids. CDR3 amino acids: CASRLAGRADTQYF. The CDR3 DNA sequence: TGTGCCAGCAGGCTAGCGGGGCGGGCAGATACGCAGTATTTT.

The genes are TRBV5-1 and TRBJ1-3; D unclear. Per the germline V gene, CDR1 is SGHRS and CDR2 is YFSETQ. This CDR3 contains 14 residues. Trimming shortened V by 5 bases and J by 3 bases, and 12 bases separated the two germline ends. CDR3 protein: CASREGGSGNTIYF. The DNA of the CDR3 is TGCGCCAGCAGAGAAGGCGGGAGTGGAAACACCATATATTTT. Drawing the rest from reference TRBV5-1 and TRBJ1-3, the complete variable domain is KAGVTQTPRYLIKTRGQQVTLSCSPISGHRSVSWYQQTPGQGLQFLFEYFSETQRNKGNFPGRFSGRQFSNSRSEMNVSTLELGDSALYLCASREGGSGNTIYFGEGSWLTVV.

CDR3 DNA: TGTGCCACCAGTGACAACAGGGCCGCCCAAGAGACCCAGTACTTC. Protein sequence: CATSDNRAAQETQYF. The chain has TRBV24-1 and TRBJ2-5; maybe TRBD1 (6 bases). This CDR3 has 15 residues. V was cut by 4 bases and J by 1 base, with 12 bases left in between. Germline V gene lookup returns CDR1 KGHDR and CDR2 SFDVKD.

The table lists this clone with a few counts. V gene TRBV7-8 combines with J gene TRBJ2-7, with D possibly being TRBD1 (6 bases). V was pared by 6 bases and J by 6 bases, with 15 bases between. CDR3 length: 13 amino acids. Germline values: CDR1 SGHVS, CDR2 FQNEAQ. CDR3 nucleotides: TGTGCCAGCAGTTATGGGGGCCGGGGCGAGCAGTACTTC. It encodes CASSYGGRGEQYF.

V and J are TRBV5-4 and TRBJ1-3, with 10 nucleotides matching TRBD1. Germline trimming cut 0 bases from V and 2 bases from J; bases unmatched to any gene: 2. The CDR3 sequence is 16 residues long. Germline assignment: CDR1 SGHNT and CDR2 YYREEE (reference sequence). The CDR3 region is CASSLAGTGAGNTIYF. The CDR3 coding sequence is TGTGCCAGCAGCTTGGCTGGGACAGGGGCTGGAAACACCATATATTTT.

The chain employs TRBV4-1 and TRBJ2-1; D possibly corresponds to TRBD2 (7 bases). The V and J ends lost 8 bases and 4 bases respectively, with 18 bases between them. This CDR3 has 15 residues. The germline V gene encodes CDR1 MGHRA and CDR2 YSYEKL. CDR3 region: CASGRIRGAYNEQFF. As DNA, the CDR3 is TGCGCCAGCGGGCGGATCCGGGGGGCATACAATGAGCAGTTCTTC.

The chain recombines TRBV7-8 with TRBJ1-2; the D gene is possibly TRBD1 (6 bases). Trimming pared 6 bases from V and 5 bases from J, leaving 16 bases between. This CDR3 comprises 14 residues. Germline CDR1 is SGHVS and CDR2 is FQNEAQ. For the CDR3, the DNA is TGTGCCAGCAGTCGAACCGGGACAACTTATGGCTACACCTTC. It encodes CASSRTGTTYGYTF.

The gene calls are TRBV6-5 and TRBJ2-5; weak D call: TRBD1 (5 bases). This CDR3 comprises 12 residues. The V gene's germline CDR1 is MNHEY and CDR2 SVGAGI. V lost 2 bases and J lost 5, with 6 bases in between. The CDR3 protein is CASSYRGETQYF. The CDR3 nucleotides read TGTGCCAGCAGTTACAGGGGTGAGACCCAGTACTTC.